This TCR beta chain stems from a study of control samples from healthy donors and cancer patients. Generated by immunoSEQ multiplex PCR, the TCRdb table keeps only in-frame clones and is missing some. The table shows under 300,000 clones, with approximately 80% occurring only once. In the case of this clone: This sample includes further DNA sequences coding for the same CDR3.

Sequencing was carried out using PBMCs. The receptor's source is a woman between 55 and 75 years old with lung cancer.

Written as DNA, the CDR3 is TGTGCCAGCAGCCAACCCGGGACTTCCCTGAGCACAGATACGCAGTATTTT. Amino acid sequence: CASSQPGTSLSTDTQYF. The J gene is TRBJ2-3, the V gene TRBV3-1 (or the pseudogene TRBV3-2); maybe TRBD2 (6 bases). Germline assignment: CDR1 LGHDT and CDR2 YNNKEL (reference sequence). Trimming left V 2 bases short and J 0 bases short, with 15 bases between. The CDR3 sequence is 17 residues long.